A single sample gave rise to the 24 T cell receptor beta chains below, sequenced in a study of T cell responses to AZD1222 COVID-19 vaccine. Profiled with immunoSEQ multiplex PCR; TCRdb holds only in-frame clones, not every one. The sample consists of tens of thousands of clones, roughly 89% of them appearing once. This sample comprised peripheral blood, obtained 28 days after the second AZD1222 dose. Receptors were obtained from an adult who received the AZD1222 COVID-19 vaccine.

The rearrangement joins TRBV11-2 to TRBJ2-3; 8 bases fit TRBD1. The CDR3 covers 16 residues. V shed 6 bases, J shed 4 bases, and the junction held 12 bases outside the gene matches. CDR1 and CDR2 (germline): SGHAT, FQNNGV. This CDR3 reads CASRGASRGLADTQYF. CDR3 nucleotides: TGTGCCAGCAGGGGGGCCAGCAGGGGGCTTGCAGATACGCAGTATTTT.

This clone was found a few times. V gene TRBV30 combines with J gene TRBJ2-2, with D unresolved. The CDR3 covers 12 residues. Trimming cost V 6 bases and J 2 bases, with 7 bases left between them. Germline CDR1 and CDR2: GTSNPN and SVGIG (reference sequence). CDR3 bases: TGTGCCTGTAGGCAAAACACCGGGGAGCTGTTTTTT. Translating it yields CACRQNTGELFF.

The chain is built from TRBV5-1 and TRBJ2-2; D uncertain. The CDR3 contains 14 residues. V shed 6 bases and J shed 7 bases, with 16 bases lying between them. CDR1 SGHRS and CDR2 YFSETQ come from the germline V gene. The CDR3 nucleotides read TGCGCCAGCACCGACTCCCTAGGGCGCGGGGAGCTGTTTTTT. Amino acid sequence: CASTDSLGRGELFF.

V is TRBV3-1 (or the pseudogene TRBV3-2) and J is TRBJ2-5; 8 bases fit TRBD1. Germline CDR1 is LGHDT and CDR2 is YNNKEL (reference sequence). Trimming took 3 bases from V and 4 from J; bases not matched to a gene: 10. This CDR3 spans 16 amino acids. CDR3 sequence reads: CASSHRTGFFRETQYF. The CDR3 nucleotides read TGTGCCAGCAGCCATAGGACAGGGTTTTTCCGAGAGACCCAGTACTTC.

This chain links TRBV19 with TRBJ1-2; D is possibly TRBD1 (5 bases). The V and J ends lost 7 bases and 2 bases respectively, with 14 bases between them. CDR1 is LNHDA and CDR2 is SQIVND in the germline V gene (reference sequence). This CDR3 contains 14 residues. The CDR3 sequence: CASTWTPNNYGYTF. The CDR3 region has the DNA TGTGCCAGTACTTGGACACCAAACAACTATGGCTACACCTTC.

The chain uses TRBV27 and TRBJ2-6; TRBD1 matches 7 bases. The V gene's germline CDR1 is MNHEY and CDR2 SMNVEV (reference sequence). The CDR3 loop spans 15 amino acids. With 6 bases clipped from V and 1 base from J, the junction kept 3 bases outside the gene matches. Here the CDR3 reads CASSHRGSGANVLTF. The CDR3, as DNA: TGTGCCAGCAGCCACAGGGGTTCTGGGGCCAACGTCCTGACTTTC.

In its sample, this clone was seen a few times. This sequence joins TRBV2 and TRBJ2-3; D call uncertain. Germline CDR1 SNHLY, CDR2 FYNNEI. The CDR3 sequence is 13 residues long. The V and J ends lost 11 bases and 3 bases respectively, with 15 bases between them. CDR3 sequence (DNA): TGTGCCTCGAATAGCCGAGAGACAGATACGCAGTATTTT. It codes for CASNSRETDTQYF.

The rearrangement uses TRBV18 and TRBJ1-1; 9 bases are a match to TRBD1. The ends lost 8 bases at V and 3 bases at J; junction bases unmatched: 10. Germline V gives CDR1 KGHSH, CDR2 LQKENI. The CDR3 contains 15 residues. The CDR3 nucleotides read TGTGCCAGCCCAACGCGGGACAGGGCGGACACTGAAGCTTTCTTT. Amino acid sequence: CASPTRDRADTEAFF.

CDR3 nucleotides: TGCAGCGTTGAAGATTACGGACTGGACCAAGAGACCCAGTACTTC. Amino acids: CSVEDYGLDQETQYF. The chain links TRBV29-1 to TRBJ2-5, with D maybe TRBD2 (5 bases). Per the germline V gene, CDR1 is SQVTM and CDR2 is ANQGSEA. V shed 0 bases and J shed 0 bases, with 11 bases lying between them. The CDR3 is 15 amino acids.

The chain recombines TRBV5-1 with TRBJ1-1; D perhaps matches TRBD1 (5 bases). The CDR3 contains 14 residues. Germline V CDR1 and CDR2: SGHRS, YFSETQ. With 5 bases removed from V and 4 bases from J, the gap between germline ends came to 15 bases. The CDR3 DNA reads TGCGCCAGCAGATTGACCCTGGGGGGCACTGAAGCTTTCTTT. Translation: CASRLTLGGTEAFF.

The V and J genes are TRBV4-2 and TRBJ1-5; a possible D gene is TRBD1 (6 bases). The germline CDR1 and CDR2 sequences are LGHNA and YNFKEQ. Trimming pared 7 bases from V and 1 base from J, leaving 14 bases between. The CDR3 runs to 15 residues. The CDR3 bases are TGTGCCAGCACCGACTCGCAGGGGAGCAATCAGCCCCAGCATTTT. It encodes CASTDSQGSNQPQHF.

This chain joins TRBV6-5 and TRBJ1-3; no definite D call. Looked up from germline, CDR1 is MNHEY and CDR2 is SVGAGI. V lost 0 bases and J 3 bases, leaving 12 bases between the germline ends. The CDR3 totals 16 residues. The CDR3 is CASSYSIGVGGNTIYF. In nucleotides, the CDR3 is TGTGCCAGCAGTTACTCAATCGGGGTTGGTGGAAACACCATATATTTT.

The rearrangement uses TRBV5-1 and TRBJ2-1; 9 positions agree with TRBD1. The V gene's germline CDR1 is SGHRS and CDR2 YFSETQ. The CDR3 contains 14 residues. V lost 4 bases and J lost 3; bases outside the gene matches: 2. In DNA, the CDR3 is TGCGCCAGCAGCCCGGGACAGGGCTACAATGAGCAGTTCTTC. It encodes CASSPGQGYNEQFF.

The chain joins TRBV2 to TRBJ1-1; 8 positions agree with TRBD1. Germline trimming cut 9 bases from V and 3 bases from J; bases unmatched to any gene: 3. The CDR3 has 12 amino acids. In germline, CDR1 is SNHLY, CDR2 FYNNEI. In DNA form, the CDR3 reads TGTGCCAGGGGACAGGAATACACTGAAGCTTTCTTT. It is translated as CARGQEYTEAFF.

This clone was recorded only once. The chain has TRBV6-1 and TRBJ1-2; the D is unclear. The V and J ends lost 2 bases and 12 bases respectively, with 10 bases between them. There are 11 residues in the CDR3. Germline V CDR1 and CDR2: MNHNS, SASEGT. This chain's CDR3 is CASSERGGNTF. The DNA for the CDR3 is TGTGCCAGCAGTGAACGGGGAGGAAACACCTTC.

CDR3 sequence (DNA): TGCGCCAGCAGCTTGGGGGATGACGCTTTCTTT. It specifies CASSLGDDAFF. The rearrangement joins TRBV5-1 to TRBJ1-1; unclear D gene. Germline CDR1 SGHRS, CDR2 YFSETQ. Trimming removed 0 bases from V and 11 bases from J, with 8 bases in between. The CDR3 consists of 11 residues.

This rearrangement joins TRBV9 to TRBJ2-5; the match to TRBD1 covers 10 bases. V was pared by 3 bases and J by 5 bases, with 7 bases of the junction left unmatched. The CDR3 runs to 15 residues. Germline CDR1 SGDLS, CDR2 YYNGEE. CDR3 protein: CASSGLGQGRETQYF. The CDR3 DNA sequence: TGTGCCAGCAGCGGCCTGGGACAGGGGAGGGAGACCCAGTACTTC. The variable domain in full, with the rest retrieved from reference TRBV9 and TRBJ2-5, is DSGVTQTPKHLITATGQRVTLRCSPRSGDLSVYWYQQSLDQGLQFLIQYYNGEERAKGNILERFSAQQFPDLHSELNLSSLELGDSALYFCASSGLGQGRETQYFGPGTRLLVL.

The rearrangement uses TRBV20-1 and TRBJ1-5; possibly TRBD1 for D (5 bases). This CDR3 is built from 12 residues. Trimming left V 3 bases short and J 6 bases short, with 9 bases between. Per the germline V gene, CDR1 is DFQATT and CDR2 is SNEGSKA (reference sequence). The CDR3 DNA reads TGCAGTGCTAGTGAGGGGCTTCAGCCCCAGCATTTT. This translates into CSASEGLQPQHF.

This clone was picked up one time. The chain combines TRBV19 with TRBJ1-2, with D unresolved. V lost 6 bases and J lost 8, with 16 bases in between. The CDR3 is 13 residues long. Germline CDR1 reads LNHDA; CDR2 reads SQIVND (reference sequence). The CDR3 sequence is CASRIPEKYGYTF. The CDR3 DNA reads TGTGCCAGTAGAATCCCCGAGAAGTACGGCTACACCTTC. Supplemented by reference TRBV19 and TRBJ1-2, the full variable domain reads DGGITQSPKYLFRKEGQNVTLSCEQNLNHDAMYWYRQDPGQGLRLIYYSQIVNDFQKGDIAEGYSVSREKKESFPLTVTSAQKNPTAFYLCASRIPEKYGYTFGSGTRLTVV.

The chain employs TRBV7-9 and TRBJ1-2, with no clear D. CDR3 length: 14 residues. V lost 1 base and J lost 8, with 14 bases in between. Germline V lookup: CDR1 SEHNR, CDR2 FQNEAQ (reference sequence). The CDR3 loop is CASSLEGLSDGYTF. In DNA form, the CDR3 reads TGTGCCAGCAGCTTAGAGGGCTTGTCCGACGGCTACACCTTC. The full variable domain, completed using reference TRBV7-9 and TRBJ1-2, is DTGVSQNPRHKITKRGQNVTFRCDPISEHNRLYWYRQTLGQGPEFLTYFQNEAQLEKSRLLSDRFSAERPKGSFSTLEIQRTEQGDSAMYLCASSLEGLSDGYTFGSGTRLTVV.

V is TRBV27 and J is TRBJ1-5; D is uncertain. Germline V gene data show CDR1 as MNHEY and CDR2 as SMNVEV (reference sequence). This CDR3 comprises 13 residues. V lost 1 base to trimming and J lost 5 bases, with 6 bases between them. The CDR3 nucleotides are TGTGCCAGCAGTTTATGGGGAGATCAGCCCCAGCATTTT. It yields the protein CASSLWGDQPQHF.

The chain is built from TRBV11-1 and TRBJ2-1; TRBD2 agrees at 14 bases. With V trimmed by 5 bases and J by 7 bases, 7 bases remained unmatched. Germline lookup yields CDR1 SGHAT and CDR2 FQDESV (reference sequence). This CDR3 comprises 16 residues. CDR3: CASSRTSGGTGNEQFF. As DNA, the CDR3 is TGTGCCAGCAGCCGGACTAGCGGGGGGACGGGGAATGAGCAGTTCTTC. Drawing the rest from reference TRBV11-1 and TRBJ2-1, the complete variable domain is EAEVAQSPRYKITEKSQAVAFWCDPISGHATLYWYRQILGQGPELLVQFQDESVVDDSQLPKDRFSAERLKGVDSTLKIQPAELGDSAMYLCASSRTSGGTGNEQFFGPGTRLTVL.

This clone was observed a single time. V and J are TRBV24-1 and TRBJ2-7; either TRBD1 or TRBD2 may fit D (5 bases each). CDR1 and CDR2 from the germline V gene are KGHDR and SFDVKD. CDR3 length equals 18 residues. V was pared by 7 bases and J by 4 bases, with 28 bases between. The CDR3 loop reads CATRPVPRDATSPYEQYF. The CDR3 coding sequence is TGTGCCACCAGACCAGTCCCCCGGGACGCCACGTCCCCATACGAGCAGTACTTC.

The chain carries TRBV6-6 and TRBJ1-6; D is ambiguous. The V end lost 4 bases, the J end lost 5 bases, and 9 bases lay between the germline ends. This CDR3 spans 14 amino acids. Looked up from germline, CDR1 is MNHNY and CDR2 is SVGAGI (reference sequence). CDR3 in amino acids: CASSSGLNNSPLHF. The CDR3 DNA reads as TGTGCCAGCAGTTCTGGGCTGAATAATTCACCCCTCCACTTT.